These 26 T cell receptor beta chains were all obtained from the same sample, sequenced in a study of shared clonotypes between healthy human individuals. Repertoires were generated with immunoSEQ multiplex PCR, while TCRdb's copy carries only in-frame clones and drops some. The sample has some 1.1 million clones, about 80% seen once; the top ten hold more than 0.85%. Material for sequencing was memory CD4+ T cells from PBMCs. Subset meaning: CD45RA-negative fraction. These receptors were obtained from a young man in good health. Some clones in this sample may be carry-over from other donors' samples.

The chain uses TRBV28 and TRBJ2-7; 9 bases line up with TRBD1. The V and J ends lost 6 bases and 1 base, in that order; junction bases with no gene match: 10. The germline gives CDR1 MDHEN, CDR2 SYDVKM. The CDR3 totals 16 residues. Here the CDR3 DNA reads TGTGCCAGCAGAGAAGGTGGGGACAGGGTTTCCTACGAGCAGTACTTC. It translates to CASREGGDRVSYEQYF.

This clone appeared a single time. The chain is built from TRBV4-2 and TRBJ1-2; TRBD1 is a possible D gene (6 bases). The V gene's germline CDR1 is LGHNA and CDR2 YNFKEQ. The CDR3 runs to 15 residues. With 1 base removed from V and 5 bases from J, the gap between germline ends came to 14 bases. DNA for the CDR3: TGTGCCAGCAGCCAAGGAACCAGGGGCGAGTATGGCTACACCTTC. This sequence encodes CASSQGTRGEYGYTF.

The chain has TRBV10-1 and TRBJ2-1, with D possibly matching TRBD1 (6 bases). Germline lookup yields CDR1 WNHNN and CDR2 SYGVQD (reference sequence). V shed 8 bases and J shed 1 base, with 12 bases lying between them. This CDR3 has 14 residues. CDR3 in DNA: TGCGCCAGCGGCCACGGACAGTCCTACAATGAGCAGTTCTTC. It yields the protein CASGHGQSYNEQFF.

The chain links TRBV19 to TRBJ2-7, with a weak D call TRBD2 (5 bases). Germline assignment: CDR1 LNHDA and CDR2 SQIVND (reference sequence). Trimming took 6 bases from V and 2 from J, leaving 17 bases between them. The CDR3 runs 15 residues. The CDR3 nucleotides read TGTGCCAGTAGCACGACTACCCGTGGCGCCTACGAGCAGTACTTC. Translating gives CASSTTTRGAYEQYF.

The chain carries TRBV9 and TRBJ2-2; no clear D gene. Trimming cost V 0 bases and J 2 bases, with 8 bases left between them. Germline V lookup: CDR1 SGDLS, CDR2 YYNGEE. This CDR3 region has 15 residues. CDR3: CASSVGFFNTGELFF. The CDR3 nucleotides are TGTGCCAGCAGCGTAGGTTTCTTTAACACCGGGGAGCTGTTTTTT.

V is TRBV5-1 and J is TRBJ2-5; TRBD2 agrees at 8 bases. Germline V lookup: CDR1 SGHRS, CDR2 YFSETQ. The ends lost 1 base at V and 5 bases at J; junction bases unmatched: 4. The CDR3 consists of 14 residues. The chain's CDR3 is CASSLSGRGETQYF. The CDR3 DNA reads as TGCGCCAGCAGCTTGAGCGGGAGAGGGGAGACCCAGTACTTC.

The CDR3 region has the DNA TGTGCCAGCAGCTTAGCGAGACTAGCGGGGGGGGTGGAGACCCAGTACTTC. It yields the protein CASSLARLAGGVETQYF. V and J are TRBV11-2 and TRBJ2-5; 14 bases are a match to TRBD2. There are 17 residues in the CDR3. V was clipped by 1 base and J by 5 bases; unmatched bases: 6. The germline CDR1 and CDR2 sequences are SGHAT and FQNNGV.

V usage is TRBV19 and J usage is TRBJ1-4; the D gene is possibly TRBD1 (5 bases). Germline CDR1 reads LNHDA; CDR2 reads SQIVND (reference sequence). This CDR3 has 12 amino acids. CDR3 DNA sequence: TGTCCGCACAGGACAACTAATGAAAAACTGTTTTTT. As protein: CPHRTTNEKLFF. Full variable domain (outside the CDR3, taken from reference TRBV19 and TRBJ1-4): DGGITQSPKYLFRKEGQNVTLSCEQNLNHDAMYWYRQDPGQGLRLIYYSQIVNDFQKGDIAEGYSVSREKKESFPLTVTSAQKNPTAFYLCPHRTTNEKLFFGSGTQLSVL.

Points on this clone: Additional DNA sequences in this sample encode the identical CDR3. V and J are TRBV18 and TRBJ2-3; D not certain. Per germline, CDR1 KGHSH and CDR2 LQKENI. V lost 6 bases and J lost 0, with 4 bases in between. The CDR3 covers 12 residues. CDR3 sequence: CASSPSTDTQYF. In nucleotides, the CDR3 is TGTGCCAGCTCCCCGAGCACAGATACGCAGTATTTT.

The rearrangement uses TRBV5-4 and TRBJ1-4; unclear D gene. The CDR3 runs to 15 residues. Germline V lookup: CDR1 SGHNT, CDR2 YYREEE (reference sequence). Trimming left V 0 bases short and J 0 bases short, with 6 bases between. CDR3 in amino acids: CASSLDRTTNEKLFF. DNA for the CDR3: TGTGCCAGCAGCTTGGATAGAACAACTAATGAAAAACTGTTTTTT.

In DNA, the CDR3 is TGTGCCAGCAGCTTATCCACTAGCGGGAGAGATCCGTTCTTC. Its translation is CASSLSTSGRDPFF. This rearrangement joins TRBV5-4 to TRBJ2-1, with TRBD2 identical over 11 bases. Germline V gene sequence: CDR1 SGHNT, CDR2 YYREEE (reference sequence). V shed 2 bases and J 15 bases; nucleotides not matched to a gene: 10. The CDR3 runs 14 residues.

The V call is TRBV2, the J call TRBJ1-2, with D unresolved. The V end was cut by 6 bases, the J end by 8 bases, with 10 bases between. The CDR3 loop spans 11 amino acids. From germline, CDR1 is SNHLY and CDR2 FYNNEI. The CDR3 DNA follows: TGTGCCAGCAGCCCCTTGGTAGGCTACACCTTC. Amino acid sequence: CASSPLVGYTF.

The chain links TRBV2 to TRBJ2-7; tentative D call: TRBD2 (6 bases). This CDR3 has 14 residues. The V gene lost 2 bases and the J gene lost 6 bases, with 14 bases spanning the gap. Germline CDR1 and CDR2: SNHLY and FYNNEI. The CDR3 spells CASSESEGKGEQYF. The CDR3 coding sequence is TGTGCCAGCAGTGAATCGGAGGGCAAAGGCGAGCAGTACTTC.

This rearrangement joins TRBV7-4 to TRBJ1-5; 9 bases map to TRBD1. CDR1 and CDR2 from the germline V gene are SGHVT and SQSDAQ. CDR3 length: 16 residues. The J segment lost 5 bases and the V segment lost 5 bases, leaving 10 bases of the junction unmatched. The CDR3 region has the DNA TGTGCCAGCAGCGCAAGACAGGGGGGCTTTCATCAGCCCCAGCATTTT. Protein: CASSARQGGFHQPQHF.

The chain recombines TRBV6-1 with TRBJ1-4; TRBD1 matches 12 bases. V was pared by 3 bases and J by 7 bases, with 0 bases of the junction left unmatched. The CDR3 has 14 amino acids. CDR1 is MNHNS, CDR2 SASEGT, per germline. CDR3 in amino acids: CASSEGQGAEKLFF. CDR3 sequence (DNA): TGTGCCAGCAGTGAGGGACAGGGGGCTGAAAAACTGTTTTTT.

The CDR3 bases are TGTGCCATCAGTGATGTTTCCGGTGGCTACACCTTC. Its protein product is CAISDVSGGYTF. The V gene is TRBV10-3, the J gene TRBJ1-2; D is undetermined. CDR1 is ENHRY, CDR2 SYGVKD, per germline. The CDR3 runs 12 residues. V lost 3 bases, J lost 7 bases, and 9 bases lay in between.

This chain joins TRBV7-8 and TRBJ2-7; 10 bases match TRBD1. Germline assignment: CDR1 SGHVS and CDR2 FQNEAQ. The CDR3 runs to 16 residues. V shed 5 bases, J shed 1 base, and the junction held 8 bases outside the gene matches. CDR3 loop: CASSTRDRGRSYEQYF. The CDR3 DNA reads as TGTGCCAGCAGCACCAGGGACAGGGGAAGGTCCTACGAGCAGTACTTC. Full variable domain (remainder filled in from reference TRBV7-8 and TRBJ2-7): GAGVSQSPRYKVAKRGQDVALRCDPISGHVSLFWYQQALGQGPEFLTYFQNEAQLDKSGLPSDRFFAERPEGSVSTLKIQRTQQEDSAVYLCASSTRDRGRSYEQYFGPGTRLTVT.

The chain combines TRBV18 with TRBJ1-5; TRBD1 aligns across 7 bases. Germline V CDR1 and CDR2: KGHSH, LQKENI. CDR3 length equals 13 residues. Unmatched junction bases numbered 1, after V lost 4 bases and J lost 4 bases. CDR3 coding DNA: TGTGCCAGCTCACAACAGGGGAATCAGCCCCAGCATTTT. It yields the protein CASSQQGNQPQHF. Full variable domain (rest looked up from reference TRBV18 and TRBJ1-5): NAGVMQNPRHLVRRRGQEARLRCSPMKGHSHVYWYRQLPEEGLKFMVYLQKENIIDESGMPKERFSAEFPKEGPSILRIQQVVRGDSAAYFCASSQQGNQPQHFGDGTRLSIL.

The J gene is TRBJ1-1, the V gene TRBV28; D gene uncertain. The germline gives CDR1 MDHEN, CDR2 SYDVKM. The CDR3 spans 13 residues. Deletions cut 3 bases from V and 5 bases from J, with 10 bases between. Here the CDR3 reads CASSFQFGTEAFF. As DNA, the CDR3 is TGTGCCAGCAGTTTCCAGTTCGGAACTGAAGCTTTCTTT.

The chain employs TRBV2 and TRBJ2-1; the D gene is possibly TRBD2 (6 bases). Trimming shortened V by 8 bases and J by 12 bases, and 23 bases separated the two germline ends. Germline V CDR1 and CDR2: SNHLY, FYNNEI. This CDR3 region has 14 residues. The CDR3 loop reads CASRGGGSGLGQFF. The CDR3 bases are TGTGCCAGCCGGGGAGGAGGTTCGGGTTTAGGGCAGTTCTTC.

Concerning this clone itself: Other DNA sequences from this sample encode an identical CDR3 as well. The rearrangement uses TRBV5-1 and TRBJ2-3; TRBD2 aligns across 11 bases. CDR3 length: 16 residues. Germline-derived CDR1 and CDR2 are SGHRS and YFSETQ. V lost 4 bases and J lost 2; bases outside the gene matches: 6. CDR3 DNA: TGCGCCAGCAGCCCGGGGACTAGCGGTTACACAGATACGCAGTATTTT. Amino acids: CASSPGTSGYTDTQYF.

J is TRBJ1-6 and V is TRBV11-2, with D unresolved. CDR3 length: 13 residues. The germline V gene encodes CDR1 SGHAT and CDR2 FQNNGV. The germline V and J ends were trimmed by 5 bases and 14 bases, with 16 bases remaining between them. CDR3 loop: CASSHPLGGALHF. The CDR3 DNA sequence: TGTGCCAGCAGCCATCCCCTAGGTGGGGCCCTCCACTTT.

The CDR3: CASRPWGGREQYF. Here the CDR3 DNA reads TGTGCCAGCAGGCCCTGGGGCGGACGGGAGCAGTACTTC. This sequence joins TRBV6-1 and TRBJ2-7; D possibly corresponds to TRBD1 (5 bases). The CDR3 spans 13 residues. Trimming removed 6 bases from V and 7 bases from J, with 16 bases in between. Germline-derived CDR1 and CDR2 are MNHNS and SASEGT.

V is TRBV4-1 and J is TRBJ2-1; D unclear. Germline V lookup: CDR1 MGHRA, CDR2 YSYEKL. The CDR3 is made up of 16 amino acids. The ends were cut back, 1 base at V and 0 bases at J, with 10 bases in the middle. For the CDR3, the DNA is TGCGCCAGCAGCCAAGCCTGGGCCAACTCCTACAATGAGCAGTTCTTC. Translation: CASSQAWANSYNEQFF.

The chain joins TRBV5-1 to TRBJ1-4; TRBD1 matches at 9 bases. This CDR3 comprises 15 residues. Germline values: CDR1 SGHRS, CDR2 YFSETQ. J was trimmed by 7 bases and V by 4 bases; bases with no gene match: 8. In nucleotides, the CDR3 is TGCGCCAGCAGCACGACAGGGGGAGGTGGTGAAAAACTGTTTTTT. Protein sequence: CASSTTGGGGEKLFF.

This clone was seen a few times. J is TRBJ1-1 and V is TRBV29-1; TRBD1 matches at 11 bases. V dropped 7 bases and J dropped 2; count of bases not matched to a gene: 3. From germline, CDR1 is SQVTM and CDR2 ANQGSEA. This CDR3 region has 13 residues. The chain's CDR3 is CSAGTGGNTEAFF. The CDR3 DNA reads TGCAGCGCCGGGACAGGGGGTAACACTGAAGCTTTCTTT.